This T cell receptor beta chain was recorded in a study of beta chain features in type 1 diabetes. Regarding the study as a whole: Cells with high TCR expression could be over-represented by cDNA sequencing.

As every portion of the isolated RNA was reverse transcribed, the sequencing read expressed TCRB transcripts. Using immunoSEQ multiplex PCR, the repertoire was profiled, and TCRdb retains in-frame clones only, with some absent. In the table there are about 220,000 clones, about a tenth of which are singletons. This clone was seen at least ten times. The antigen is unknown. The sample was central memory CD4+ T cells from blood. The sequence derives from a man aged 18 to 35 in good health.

As DNA, the CDR3 is TGTGCCAGCAGTGGACCGAGGGAGCAGTACTTC. This codes for CASSGPREQYF. The V and J genes are TRBV25-1 and TRBJ2-7; D not certain. Germline V gene data show CDR1 as MGHDK and CDR2 as SYGVNS. V lost 4 bases, J lost 7 bases, and 8 bases lay in between. This CDR3 contains 11 residues.